The clone carrying this T cell receptor (beta chain) was detected only once. Its antigen remains unknown. The data stem from a study of graft-versus-host responses after intestinal transplantation. At the level of the study: For around 3 years after anti-thymocyte globulin induction, all recipients took tacrolimus and steroids. The study's findings and limits: The recipient marrow held GvH clones, and some of them showed up first in ileum or blood. Subjects displaying graft-donor T cell macrochimerism possessed elevated graft-versus-host to host-versus-graft clonal ratios inside allografts.

The germline CDR1 and CDR2 sequences are LNHNV and YYDKDF (reference sequence). The junction had 16 bases not matched to a gene; V was cut back by 0 bases and J by 6 bases. The CDR3 runs to 19 residues. The protocol was immunoSEQ multiplex PCR, while the TCRdb copy is restricted to in-frame clones and leaves out a portion. The sample consists of 100,000 to 130,000 clones, about nine tenths of them appearing once. This chain uses TRBV15 with TRBJ2-1; TRBD2 matches 8 bases. This sample comprised unstimulated CD4+ T cells sorted from spleen or lymph node cells, obtained before transplant. This receptor was obtained from a human donor who was the organ donor for an intestinal transplant. The CDR3 DNA reads as TGTGCCACCAGCAGAGATTCCGGGACTAGTTGGCCGGGGAGCAATGAGCAGTTCTTC. This encodes CATSRDSGTSWPGSNEQFF.